A single sample gave rise to the 5 T cell receptor beta chains below, sequenced in a study of tumor-infiltrating lymphocytes in primary liver carcinoma. Investigators took RNA and DNA out together from roughly 18-30 mg of unsorted bulk tissue. With a constant-region primer, TCR beta cDNA was made from roughly 500 ng of total RNA. Slightly modified ARM-PCR, run as three nested multiplex PCR rounds, produced the TCR beta libraries. Rounds one and two of PCR, each of 10 cycles, were primed with TRBV1-TRBV30 forward primers and a C-beta reverse primer. TCRdb re-analysed the multiplex PCR reads in MiXCR, keeping a single row per CDR3 protein. The sample lists fewer than 200,000 distinct CDR3 sequences; 70% to 90% were seen once. The sequenced sample was tumor tissue from primary liver carcinoma. The receptors shown here come from a man in his forties with primary liver carcinoma and hepatitis B virus infection.

Remarks on this clonotype: A read error is possible here, since a much larger clone lies one base away. V is TRBV30 and J is TRBJ2-7; 8 bases map to TRBD1. The CDR3 consists of 14 residues. Trimming took 3 bases from V and 5 from J; bases not matched to a gene: 9. The V gene's germline CDR1 is GTSNPN and CDR2 SVGIG (reference sequence). The CDR3 here is CAWRRTGHINEQYF. The CDR3 nucleotides read TGTGCCTGGAGGAGGACAGGGCACATCAACGAGCAGTACTTC.

In the case of this clonotype: A junction end diverges from the germline sequence, so it may reflect a read error. The J gene is TRBJ1-6, the V gene TRBV4-3; 8 nucleotides agree with TRBD1. The CDR3 contains 18 residues. Germline-derived CDR1 and CDR2 are LGHNA and YSLEER. The CDR3 nucleotides read TGCGCCAGCAACCAAGAAGGTCCGGGACAGGCAAATAATTCACCCCTCCACTTT. This codes for CASNQEGPGQANNSPLHF.

Details on this clonotype: Given the absence of the conserved phenylalanine or tryptophan at the CDR3 end, a read error is likely. It is unclear where the CDR3 begins or ends on the DNA, so no DNA is shown, and the CDR3 is as TCRdb lists it. The chain has TRBV10-3 and TRBJ1-5. Counting both end residues, the CDR3 totals 14 amino acids. Looked up from germline, CDR1 is ENHRY and CDR2 is SYGVKD. The CDR3 protein is CAISERGANQPQYL.

In regard to this clonotype: At one of its ends the junction is not consistent with the germline gene, which may arise from a read error. The V gene is TRBV4-3, the J gene TRBJ1-6; possibly TRBD1 for D (5 bases). This CDR3 is 16 amino acids long. In germline, CDR1 is LGHNA, CDR2 YSLEER. The CDR3 loop is CVSSSWERGRISPLHF. CDR3 nucleotide sequence: TGCGTCAGCAGCTCCTGGGAGAGGGGAAGGATTTCACCCCTCCACTTT.

Regarding this clonotype: Compared with germline, one end of the junction differs, possibly owing to a read error. The chain links TRBV6-2 or TRBV6-3 to TRBJ1-5; D gene ambiguous. Germline loops: CDR1 MNHEY, CDR2 SVGEGT. The CDR3 totals 14 residues. The CDR3 loop is CASSSRPSNQTQHF. Written as DNA, the CDR3 is TGTGCCAGCAGCTCAAGACCGAGCAATCAGACCCAGCATTTT.